This T cell receptor beta chain was profiled in a study of blood T cell repertoires in COVID-19. Study at large: Both acute and convalescent COVID-19 samples were obtained from the United States, Italy and Spain. From T cells, B-cell-depleted T cells, or PBMCs came the material, which was cDNA or gDNA.

Under the authors' procedure: Researchers report that nucleated cell counts were estimated from reference gene primer amplification. Assay used: immunoSEQ multiplex PCR; TCRdb lists only in-frame clones, some missing. For V, J and clone size, that table is used; D and trimming come from the DNA. Of fewer than 300,000 clones listed, about four fifths were seen once; the top ten hold 8.5% to 9.5%. With 2 bases clipped from V and 4 bases from J, the junction kept 6 bases outside the gene matches. Germline CDR1 SGDLS, CDR2 YYNGEE. The CDR3 runs to 15 residues. This clonotype was sampled from a woman in her forties or fifties who had recovered from COVID-19. The chain recombines TRBV9 with TRBJ2-3, with 8 nucleotides matching TRBD2. The sample was peripheral blood. The CDR3 reads CASSVGGGPPDTQYF. Written as DNA, the CDR3 is TGTGCCAGCAGCGTGGGCGGGGGGCCCCCAGATACGCAGTATTTT.